A single sample gave rise to the 9 T cell receptor beta chains below, sequenced in a study of T cell responses to AZD1222 COVID-19 vaccine. The table came from immunoSEQ multiplex PCR; TCRdb's copy has only in-frame clones and leaves some out. This sample carries nearly 90,000 clones, 70% to 90% of them seen once, and the ten largest clones take less than 6%. The source was peripheral blood, collected on day 0 of AZD1222 vaccination. The source is an adult in good health.

The table lists this clone with a count of one. The V gene is TRBV27, the J gene TRBJ1-5, with D possibly TRBD1 on 6 matching bases. Trimming took off 2 bases at V and 6 bases at J, with 11 bases between the two ends. The CDR3 is 14 amino acids. Germline CDR1 reads MNHEY; CDR2 reads SMNVEV (reference sequence). CDR3 residues: CASSLVGASQPQHF. CDR3 in DNA: TGTGCCAGCAGTTTAGTGGGGGCTAGTCAGCCCCAGCATTTT.

V is TRBV28 and J is TRBJ1-5; 7 bases are a match to TRBD1. The germline V gene has CDR1 MDHEN and CDR2 SYDVKM. The CDR3 is 14 amino acids. Trimming at V came to 5 bases and at J to 4 bases, leaving 5 bases not matched to a gene. The CDR3 nucleotides read TGTGCCAGCAGTACACAGGGGCCTAATCAGCCCCAGCATTTT. Residues: CASSTQGPNQPQHF.

The V and J genes are TRBV7-2 and TRBJ2-3; 7 nucleotides match TRBD1. The CDR3 has 15 residues. Germline trimming cut 6 bases from V and 2 bases from J; bases unmatched to any gene: 8. Looked up from germline, CDR1 is SGHTA and CDR2 is FQGNSA. The DNA for the CDR3 is TGTGCCAGCAGAAGGGGGCCCCCAGCCACAGATACGCAGTATTTT. Amino acid sequence: CASRRGPPATDTQYF.

The V gene is TRBV2, the J gene TRBJ1-5, with D tentatively TRBD1 (5 bases). Germline-derived CDR1 and CDR2 are SNHLY and FYNNEI. The CDR3 is made up of 15 amino acids. V lost 7 bases to trimming and J lost 0 bases, with 13 bases between them. The CDR3 DNA is TGTGCCAGCAAAGGGGACTTCCCTAGCAATCAGCCCCAGCATTTT. Amino acid sequence: CASKGDFPSNQPQHF.

The chain uses TRBV4-1 and TRBJ1-4; 8 bases line up with TRBD1. The CDR3 covers 14 residues. The V gene end was trimmed by 5 bases and the J gene end by 6 bases; junction bases not matched to a gene: 5. The germline V gene encodes CDR1 MGHRA and CDR2 YSYEKL. CDR3 amino acids: CASSSGQGDEKLFF. The CDR3 region has the DNA TGCGCCAGCAGCTCAGGACAGGGAGATGAAAAACTGTTTTTT.

The CDR3 here is CASSQDRGSTDTQYF. The CDR3 DNA is TGCGCCAGCAGCCAAGACCGGGGGAGCACAGATACGCAGTATTTT. The rearrangement links TRBV4-1 to TRBJ2-3, with D possibly being TRBD2 (6 bases). CDR3 size: 15 residues. Germline values: CDR1 MGHRA, CDR2 YSYEKL. V was pared by 0 bases and J by 0 bases, with 7 bases between.

This clone was found once. This chain links TRBV6-5 with TRBJ1-1, with 11 bases fitting TRBD1. Germline CDR1 reads MNHEY; CDR2 reads SVGAGI. The J segment lost 5 bases and the V segment lost 6 bases, leaving 8 bases of the junction unmatched. The CDR3 length is 15 residues. CDR3 in amino acids: CASSPGQGARTEAFF. The CDR3 DNA reads TGTGCCAGCAGCCCCGGACAGGGGGCGCGGACTGAAGCTTTCTTT.

The V call is TRBV27, the J call TRBJ2-5; D unclear. Deletions cut 4 bases from V and 0 bases from J, with 9 bases between. The CDR3 is made up of 14 amino acids. Germline CDR1 reads MNHEY; CDR2 reads SMNVEV (reference sequence). DNA of the CDR3: TGTGCCAGCAGTTCGACATCGTACCAAGAGACCCAGTACTTC. It specifies CASSSTSYQETQYF.

V usage is TRBV2 and J usage is TRBJ1-5; 11 nucleotides agree with TRBD1. The ends lost 3 bases at V and 3 bases at J; junction bases unmatched: 4. The germline CDR1 and CDR2 sequences are SNHLY and FYNNEI. The CDR3 consists of 16 residues. The CDR3: CASSDPDRGHNQPQHF. In DNA form, the CDR3 reads TGTGCCAGCAGTGACCCGGACAGGGGGCACAATCAGCCCCAGCATTTT.